The subject of this entry is one T cell receptor beta chain. Its antigen is undetermined. The data originate from a study of cytomegalovirus exposure and HLA in healthy donors. Study-wide results and caveats: Likely technical artifact: a cluster of highly shared sequence variants. Some segments of the V type, notably TRBV6-2 and TRBV6-3, were excluded as indistinguishable.

The CDR3 is 12 amino acids. Germline lookup yields CDR1 SQVTM and CDR2 ANQGSEA. Germline trimming cut 7 bases from V and 8 bases from J; bases unmatched to any gene: 8. PCR involved 60 Vbeta and 13 Jbeta primers. Some clones are missing from TCRdb's copy, which holds only in-frame ones; the method was immunoSEQ multiplex PCR. The sample includes about 70,000 clones, around 80% of them seen just once. The clonotype originates from a girl aged 10 to 17 in good health and CMV-seropositive. The sample comprised PBMCs. This sequence joins TRBV29-1 and TRBJ2-1; 7 positions agree with TRBD1. CDR3 loop: CSGRQGTHEQFF. The CDR3 nucleotides read TGCAGCGGCCGACAGGGAACACATGAGCAGTTCTTC.